This TCR beta chain was sequenced for a study of cytomegalovirus exposure and HLA in healthy donors. 13 Jbeta primers and 60 Vbeta primers were used for the PCR. As originally analysed: Some 12 million shared chains were among the roughly 78 million unique TCR beta chains that a later analysis counted. Method: immunoSEQ multiplex PCR; TCRdb's copy keeps in-frame clones and lacks some. V and J calls and clone size are as listed in that table; D and trimming were resolved from the DNA. The sample has about 160,000 clones, 65% to 80% seen once. CDR3 length: 14 residues. Germline V gives CDR1 MGHDK, CDR2 SYGVNS. With 4 bases clipped from V and 8 bases from J, the junction kept 9 bases outside the gene matches.

The genes are TRBV25-1 and TRBJ1-2, with 8 positions matching TRBD1. The receptor was derived from a woman in her 50s in good health and CMV-seropositive. Sequencing used PBMCs. The CDR3 DNA reads as TGTGCCAGCAGTGCGGGACAGGCGACATGCGGCTACACCTTC. Its protein product is CASSAGQATCGYTF.